This T cell receptor beta chain was documented in a study of CD8+ T cells in alopecia areata. For the study at large: Oral tofacitinib, 5 to 10 mg twice daily, was given in an open-label trial.

Unmatched junction bases numbered 6, after V lost 5 bases and J lost 2 bases. The CDR3 is made up of 15 amino acids. Germline V CDR1 and CDR2: LNHDA, SQIVND (reference sequence). The authors extracted RNA and reverse transcribed it into cDNA as the sequencing template. The repertoire was sequenced with immunoSEQ multiplex PCR; TCRdb's copy has only in-frame clones and lacks some. This sample has over 8,000 clones, with approximately 65% found just once. Lesional scalp tissue (obtained by punch biopsy) and peripheral blood were collected from alopecia areata patients. The TCR was taken from a human donor with alopecia areata. Material: skin. The chain carries TRBV19 and TRBJ2-7, with TRBD1 matching over 10 bases. CDR3 loop: CASSSTGTGAYEQYF. CDR3 DNA sequence: TGTGCCAGTAGTTCAACCGGGACAGGGGCCTACGAGCAGTACTTC.